The source of this TCR beta chain is a study of T cells in localized non-small cell lung cancer. Germline V gene data show CDR1 as LNHDA and CDR2 as SQIVND (reference sequence). V lost 9 bases, J lost 0 bases, and 12 bases lay in between. The CDR3 totals 15 residues. Assay used: immunoSEQ multiplex PCR; TCRdb lists only in-frame clones, some missing. This table has more than 2,000 clones, 25% to 30% appearing once. Sequences were derived from lung tumor tissue, sampled before any cancer treatment. V and J are TRBV19 and TRBJ2-6; either TRBD1 or TRBD2 may fit D (5 bases each). The sequence was collected from an older male donor with stage III lung adenocarcinoma. CDR3 sequence reads: CASRDLSSGANVLTF. The CDR3 DNA reads as TGTGCCAGCCGGGACCTAAGCTCTGGGGCCAACGTCCTGACTTTC.